A single sample gave rise to the 8 T cell receptor beta chains below, sequenced in a study of blood T cells in healthy people across ages. With a J-beta primer mix and a sample-barcoded 5' primer, a second PCR ran about 7 to 12 cycles. One entry per CDR3 protein results from TCRdb running MiXCR on the 5' RACE reads. The sample includes roughly 500,000 distinct CDR3 sequences, roughly a quarter of them seen just once. Sequenced input: blood. Receptors were obtained from a woman aged 65 to 85 in good health.

The gene calls are TRBV9 and TRBJ2-5, with 8 bases fitting TRBD2. V lost 0 bases and J lost 2; bases outside the gene matches: 9. The CDR3 consists of 17 residues. Per germline, CDR1 SGDLS and CDR2 YYNGEE. For the CDR3, the DNA is TGTGCCAGCAGCGTAGCTACTAGGGCGGGGGGACAAGAGACCCAGTACTTC. Protein: CASSVATRAGGQETQYF.

The chain recombines TRBV5-6 with TRBJ1-4; 7 positions agree with TRBD1. This CDR3 is 18 amino acids long. Germline V gene lookup returns CDR1 SGHDT and CDR2 YYEEEE. The V segment lost 0 bases and the J segment 6 bases; nucleotides outside the gene matches: 14. CDR3 in amino acids: CASSLEGALSSRDEKLFF. For the CDR3, the DNA is TGTGCCAGCAGCTTGGAGGGGGCACTCTCTTCTAGGGATGAAAAACTGTTTTTT.

On this clonotype itself: A read error is likely, as this CDR3 ends without the conserved phenylalanine or tryptophan. V is TRBV6-2 or TRBV6-3 and J is TRBJ1-1, with a weak D call TRBD1 (5 bases). The germline V and J ends were trimmed by 0 bases and 5 bases, with 16 bases remaining between them. CDR3 length: 16 residues. Germline V CDR1 and CDR2: MNHEY, SVGEGT. The CDR3 DNA reads as TGTGCCAGCAGTTACTCGGATCGTAAACCAGGGACTGAAGCTTTCCTT. Translated: CASSYSDRKPGTEAFL.

The chain combines TRBV5-1 with TRBJ2-1, with TRBD2 identical over 10 bases. CDR3 size: 15 residues. Germline assignment: CDR1 SGHRS and CDR2 YFSETQ. The J segment lost 4 bases and the V segment lost 4 bases, leaving 5 bases of the junction unmatched. The CDR3 DNA reads TGCGCCAGCAGCCATACTAGCGGGGCTTACAATGAGCAGTTCTTC. It translates to CASSHTSGAYNEQFF.

This sequence joins TRBV6-2 or TRBV6-3 and TRBJ1-1, with D perhaps matching TRBD1 (5 bases). Looked up from germline, CDR1 is MNHEY and CDR2 is SVGEGT. The CDR3 spans 13 residues. Deletions cut 3 bases from V and 11 bases from J, with 16 bases between. CDR3 amino acids: CASSYGGAQGAFF. CDR3 nucleotide sequence: TGTGCCAGCAGTTATGGAGGGGCGCAAGGGGCTTTCTTT.

This chain uses TRBV12-3 or TRBV12-4 with TRBJ1-4; D possibly corresponds to TRBD1 (6 bases). V was pared by 2 bases and J by 7 bases, with 11 bases between. The CDR3 is made up of 14 amino acids. The CDR3 DNA reads TGTGCCAGCAGTTTACGGGGGGCTGGTGAAAAACTGTTTTTT. Its translation: CASSLRGAGEKLFF.

The gene calls are TRBV3-1 and TRBJ2-5, with D perhaps matching TRBD1 (6 bases). The CDR3 is 13 residues long. In germline, CDR1 is LGHDT, CDR2 YNNKEL (reference sequence). The V gene lost 8 bases and the J gene lost 5 bases, with 15 bases spanning the gap. The CDR3 protein is CASGGRATETQYF. The CDR3, as DNA: TGTGCCAGCGGGGGCCGCGCGACGGAGACCCAGTACTTC.

This clonotype was recorded a few times. The chain employs TRBV6-2 or TRBV6-3 and TRBJ2-1, with 10 bases lining up with TRBD1. The CDR3 extends over 14 amino acids. Germline-derived CDR1 and CDR2 are MNHEY and SVGEGT. Germline trimming cut 7 bases from V and 6 bases from J; bases unmatched to any gene: 6. The CDR3 nucleotides are TGTGCCAGCACCGACTGGACAGGGGGCAATGAGCAGTTCTTC. It yields the protein CASTDWTGGNEQFF.